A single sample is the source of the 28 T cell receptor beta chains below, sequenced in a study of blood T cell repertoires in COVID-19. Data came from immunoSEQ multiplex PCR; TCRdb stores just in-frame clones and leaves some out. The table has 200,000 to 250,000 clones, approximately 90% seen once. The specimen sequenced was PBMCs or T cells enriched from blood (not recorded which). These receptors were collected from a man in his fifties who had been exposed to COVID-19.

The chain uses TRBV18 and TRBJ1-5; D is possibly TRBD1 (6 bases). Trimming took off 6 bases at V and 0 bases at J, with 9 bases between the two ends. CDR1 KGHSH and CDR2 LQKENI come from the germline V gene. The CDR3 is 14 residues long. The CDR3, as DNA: TGTGCCAGCTCGGACAGTTATAGCAATCAGCCCCAGCATTTT. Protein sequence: CASSDSYSNQPQHF.

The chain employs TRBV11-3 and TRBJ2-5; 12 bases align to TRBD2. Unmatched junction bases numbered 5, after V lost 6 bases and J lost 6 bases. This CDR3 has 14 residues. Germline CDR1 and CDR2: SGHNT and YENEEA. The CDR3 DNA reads TGTGCCAGCAGGGACACTAGCGGGGGGAAGACCCAGTACTTC. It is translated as CASRDTSGGKTQYF.

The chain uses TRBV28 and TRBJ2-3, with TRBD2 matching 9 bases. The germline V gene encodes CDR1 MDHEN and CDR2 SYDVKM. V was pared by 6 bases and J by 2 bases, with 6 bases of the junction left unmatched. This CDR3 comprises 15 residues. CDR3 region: CASRGTSRYTDTQYF. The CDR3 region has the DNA TGTGCCAGCAGAGGGACTAGCCGATACACAGATACGCAGTATTTT.

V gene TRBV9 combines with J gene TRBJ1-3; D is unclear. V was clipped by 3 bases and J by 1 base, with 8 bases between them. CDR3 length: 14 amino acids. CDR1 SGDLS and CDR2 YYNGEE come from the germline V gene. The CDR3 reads CASSETESGNTIYF. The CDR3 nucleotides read TGTGCCAGCAGCGAAACAGAATCTGGAAACACCATATATTTT.

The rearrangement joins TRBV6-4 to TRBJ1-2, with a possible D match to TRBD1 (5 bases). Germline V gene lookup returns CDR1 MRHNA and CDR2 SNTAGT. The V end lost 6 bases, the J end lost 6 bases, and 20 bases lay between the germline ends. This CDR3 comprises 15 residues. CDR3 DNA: TGTGCCAGCAGCCTTTTCGCGGGGACTCCTCATGGCTACACCTTC. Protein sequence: CASSLFAGTPHGYTF.

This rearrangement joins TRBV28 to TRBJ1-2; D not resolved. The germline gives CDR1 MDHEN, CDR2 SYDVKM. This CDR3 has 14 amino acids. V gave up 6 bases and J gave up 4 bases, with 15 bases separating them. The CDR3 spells CASRSLTPSYGYTF. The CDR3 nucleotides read TGTGCCAGCAGATCTCTGACACCAAGCTATGGCTACACCTTC.

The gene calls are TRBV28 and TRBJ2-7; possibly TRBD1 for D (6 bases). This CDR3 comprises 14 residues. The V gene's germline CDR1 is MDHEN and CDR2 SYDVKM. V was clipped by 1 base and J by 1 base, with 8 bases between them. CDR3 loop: CASSLFGTSYEQYF. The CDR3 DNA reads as TGTGCCAGCAGTTTATTCGGGACATCCTACGAGCAGTACTTC.

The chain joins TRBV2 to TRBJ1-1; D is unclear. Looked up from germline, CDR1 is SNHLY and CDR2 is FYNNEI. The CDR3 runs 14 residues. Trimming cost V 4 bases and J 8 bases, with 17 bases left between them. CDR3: CASSVFPWAAEAFF. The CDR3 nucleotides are TGTGCCAGCAGTGTTTTCCCCTGGGCCGCAGAAGCTTTCTTT.

The CDR3 region is CASSLAQGANYGYTF. CDR3 nucleotide sequence: TGCGCCAGCAGCTTGGCCCAGGGGGCTAACTATGGCTACACCTTC. V usage is TRBV5-1 and J usage is TRBJ1-2; 7 bases are shared with TRBD1. The V segment lost 0 bases and the J segment 0 bases; nucleotides outside the gene matches: 2. This CDR3 is 15 amino acids long. Germline CDR1 reads SGHRS; CDR2 reads YFSETQ.

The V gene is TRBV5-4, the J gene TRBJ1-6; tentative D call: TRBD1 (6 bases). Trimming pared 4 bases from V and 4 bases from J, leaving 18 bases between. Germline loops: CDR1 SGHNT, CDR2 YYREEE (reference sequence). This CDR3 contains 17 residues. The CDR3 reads CASSRKPRTAYNSPLHF. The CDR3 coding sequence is TGTGCCAGCAGCCGAAAACCACGGACAGCTTATAATTCACCCCTCCACTTT.

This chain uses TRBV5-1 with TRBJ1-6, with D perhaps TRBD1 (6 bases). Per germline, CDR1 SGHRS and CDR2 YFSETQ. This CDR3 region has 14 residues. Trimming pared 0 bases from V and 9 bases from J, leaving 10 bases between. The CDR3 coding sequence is TGCGCCAGCAGCTTGGAACAGGGAAGTTCACCCCTCCACTTT. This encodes CASSLEQGSSPLHF.

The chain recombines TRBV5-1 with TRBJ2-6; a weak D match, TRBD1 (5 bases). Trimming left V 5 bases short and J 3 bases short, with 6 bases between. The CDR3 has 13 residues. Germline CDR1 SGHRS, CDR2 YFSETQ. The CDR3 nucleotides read TGCGCCAGCAGAGGGGTTGGGGCCAACGTCCTGACTTTC. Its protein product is CASRGVGANVLTF.

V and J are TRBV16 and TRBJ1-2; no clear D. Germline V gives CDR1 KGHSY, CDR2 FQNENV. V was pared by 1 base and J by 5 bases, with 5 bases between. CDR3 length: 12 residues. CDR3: CASSQFRYGYTF. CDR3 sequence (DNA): TGTGCCAGCAGCCAATTTCGGTATGGCTACACCTTC.

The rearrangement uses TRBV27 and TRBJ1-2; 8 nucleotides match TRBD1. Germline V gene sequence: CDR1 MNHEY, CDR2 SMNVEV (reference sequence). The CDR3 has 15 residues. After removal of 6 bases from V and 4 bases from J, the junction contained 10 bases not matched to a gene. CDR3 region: CASRILGGTGYGYTF. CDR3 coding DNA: TGTGCCAGCAGGATACTCGGCGGGACAGGCTATGGCTACACCTTC.

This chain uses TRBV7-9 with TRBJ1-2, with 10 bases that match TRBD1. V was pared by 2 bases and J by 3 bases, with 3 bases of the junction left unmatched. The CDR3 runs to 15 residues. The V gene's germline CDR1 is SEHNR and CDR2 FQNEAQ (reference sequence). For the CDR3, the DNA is TGTGCCAGCAGCTTAAGGGGACAGGGGTACTATGGCTACACCTTC. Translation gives CASSLRGQGYYGYTF.

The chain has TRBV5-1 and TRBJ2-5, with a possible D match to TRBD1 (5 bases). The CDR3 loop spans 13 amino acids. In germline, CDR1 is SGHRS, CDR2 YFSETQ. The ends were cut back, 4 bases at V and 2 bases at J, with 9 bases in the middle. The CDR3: CASSKGPQETQYF. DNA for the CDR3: TGCGCCAGCAGCAAGGGGCCACAAGAGACCCAGTACTTC.

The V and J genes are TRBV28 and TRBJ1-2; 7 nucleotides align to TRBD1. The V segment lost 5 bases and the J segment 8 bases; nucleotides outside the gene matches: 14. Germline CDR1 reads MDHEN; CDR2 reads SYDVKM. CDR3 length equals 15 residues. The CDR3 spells CASSGTGENYGGYTF. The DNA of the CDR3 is TGTGCCAGCAGTGGAACAGGGGAGAACTATGGAGGCTACACCTTC.

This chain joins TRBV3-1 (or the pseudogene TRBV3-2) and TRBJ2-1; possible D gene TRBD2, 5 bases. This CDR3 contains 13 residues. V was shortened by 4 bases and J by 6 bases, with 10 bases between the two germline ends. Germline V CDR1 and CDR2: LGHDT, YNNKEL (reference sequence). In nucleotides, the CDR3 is TGTGCCAGCAGCCGAACGGGGATCAATGAGCAGTTCTTC. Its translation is CASSRTGINEQFF.

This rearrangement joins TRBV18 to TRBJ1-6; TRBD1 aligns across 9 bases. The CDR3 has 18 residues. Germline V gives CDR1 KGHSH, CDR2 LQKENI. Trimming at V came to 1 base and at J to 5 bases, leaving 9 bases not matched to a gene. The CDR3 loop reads CASSPLSTGGADNSPLHF. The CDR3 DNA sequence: TGTGCCAGCTCACCACTATCGACAGGGGGGGCCGATAATTCACCCCTCCACTTT.

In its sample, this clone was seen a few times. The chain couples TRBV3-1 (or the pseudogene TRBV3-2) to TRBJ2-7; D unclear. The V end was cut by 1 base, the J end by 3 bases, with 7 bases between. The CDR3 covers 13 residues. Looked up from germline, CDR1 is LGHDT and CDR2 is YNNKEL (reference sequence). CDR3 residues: CASSQGLHYEQYV. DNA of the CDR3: TGTGCCAGCAGCCAAGGGTTACACTACGAGCAGTACGTC.

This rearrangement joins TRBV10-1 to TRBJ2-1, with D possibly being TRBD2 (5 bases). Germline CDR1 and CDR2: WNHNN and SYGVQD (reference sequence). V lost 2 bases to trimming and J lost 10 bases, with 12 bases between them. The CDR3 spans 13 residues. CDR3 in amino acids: CASSETLLDEQFF. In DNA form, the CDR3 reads TGCGCCAGCAGTGAGACCTTACTAGACGAGCAGTTCTTC.

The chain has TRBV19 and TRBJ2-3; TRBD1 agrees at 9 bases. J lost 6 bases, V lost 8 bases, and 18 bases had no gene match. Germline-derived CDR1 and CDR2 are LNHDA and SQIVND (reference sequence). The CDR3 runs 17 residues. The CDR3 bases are TGTGCCAGTTCCCACGACGCCCCGGGACAGGGTTTGGATACGCAGTATTTT. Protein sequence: CASSHDAPGQGLDTQYF.

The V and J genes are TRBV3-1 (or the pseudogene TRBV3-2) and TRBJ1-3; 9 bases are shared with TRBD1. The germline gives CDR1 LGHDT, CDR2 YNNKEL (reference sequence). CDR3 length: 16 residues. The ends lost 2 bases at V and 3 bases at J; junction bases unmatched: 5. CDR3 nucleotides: TGTGCCAGCAGCCAACGACGGACAGGGGATGGAAACACCATATATTTT. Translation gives CASSQRRTGDGNTIYF.

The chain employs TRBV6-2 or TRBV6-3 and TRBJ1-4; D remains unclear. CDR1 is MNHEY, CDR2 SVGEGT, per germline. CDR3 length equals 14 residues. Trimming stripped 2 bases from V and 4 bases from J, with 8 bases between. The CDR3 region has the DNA TGTGCCAGCAGTTACCGGGAGAGTAATGAAAAACTGTTTTTT. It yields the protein CASSYRESNEKLFF.

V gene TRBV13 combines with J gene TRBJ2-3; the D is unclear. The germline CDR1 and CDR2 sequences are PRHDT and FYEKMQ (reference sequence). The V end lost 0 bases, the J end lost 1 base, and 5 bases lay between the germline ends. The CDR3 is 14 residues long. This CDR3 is CASSLGRGTDTQYF. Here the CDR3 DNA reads TGTGCCAGCAGCTTAGGTCGCGGCACAGATACGCAGTATTTT.

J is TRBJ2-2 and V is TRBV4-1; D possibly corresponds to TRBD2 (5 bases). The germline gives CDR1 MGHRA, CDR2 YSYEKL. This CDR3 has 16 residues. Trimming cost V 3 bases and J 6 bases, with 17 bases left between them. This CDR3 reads CASSQPGGYSAGELFF. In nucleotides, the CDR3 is TGCGCCAGCAGCCAGCCCGGAGGCTATTCGGCCGGGGAGCTGTTTTTT.

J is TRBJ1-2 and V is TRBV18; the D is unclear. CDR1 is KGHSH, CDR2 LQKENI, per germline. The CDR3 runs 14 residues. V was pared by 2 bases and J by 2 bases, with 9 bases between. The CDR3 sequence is CASSPSNENYGYTF. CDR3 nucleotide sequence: TGTGCCAGCTCACCAAGTAACGAGAACTATGGCTACACCTTC. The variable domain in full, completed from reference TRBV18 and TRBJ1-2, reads NAGVMQNPRHLVRRRGQEARLRCSPMKGHSHVYWYRQLPEEGLKFMVYLQKENIIDESGMPKERFSAEFPKEGPSILRIQQVVRGDSAAYFCASSPSNENYGYTFGSGTRLTVV.

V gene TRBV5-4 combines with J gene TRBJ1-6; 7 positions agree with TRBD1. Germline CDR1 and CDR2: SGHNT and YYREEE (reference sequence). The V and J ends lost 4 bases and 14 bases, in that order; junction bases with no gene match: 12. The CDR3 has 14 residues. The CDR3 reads CASSLGQPEKALHF. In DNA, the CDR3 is TGTGCCAGCAGCCTGGGACAGCCGGAGAAGGCCCTCCACTTT.